The following is a TCR beta chain sequence with its context. These data belong to a study of Ad26.COV2.S vaccination and SARS-CoV-2 variants. Study-wide background: It was the COV1001 Ad26.COV2.S trial arm that included the donor.

The germline V gene has CDR1 LGHDT and CDR2 YNNKEL (reference sequence). The CDR3 loop spans 15 amino acids. Trimming removed 0 bases from V and 0 bases from J, with 7 bases in between. Regarding treatment: around 19 received Ad26.COV2.S at low or high dose, single or two shots; roughly 5 received placebo; per-sample allocation not given. Each sample was drawn 63 days after the first injection (of vaccine or placebo). Sequencing was performed with immunoSEQ multiplex PCR; in TCRdb, only in-frame clones are kept and a portion is missing. Counted here are about 350,000 clones, 88% occurring once; the ten biggest clones make up 6.4%.

The chain joins TRBV3-1 (or the pseudogene TRBV3-2) to TRBJ2-3, with D hard to call. This sequence originates from a person aged 18-60 years who received the Ad26.COV2.S COVID-19 vaccine or a placebo. This specimen consisted of peripheral blood, obtained in a trial of Ad26.COV2.S vaccine versus placebo. CDR3 residues: CASSQDPVSTDTQYF. The CDR3 bases are TGTGCCAGCAGCCAAGATCCGGTAAGCACAGATACGCAGTATTTT.